Shown below are 28 T cell receptor beta chains from a single sample sequenced in a study of human T cells and chemical hapten exposure. TCRdb reprocessed the RACE reads via MiXCR and lists one record per CDR3 protein. This sample has approximately 110,000 distinct CDR3 sequences, with roughly a tenth found just once. Noted time point: patch test 2, 6 weeks after DPC sensitization. Treatment reported: therapeutic diphenylcyclopropenone sensitization with weekly scalp DPC. Sequencing used whole blood, obtained in connection with sensitization to the hapten diphenylcyclopropenone (DPC). These receptors all stem from a woman in her thirties or forties with alopecia areata. Some clones in this sample may be carry-over from other donors' samples.

This chain connects TRBV18 to TRBJ2-1, with TRBD2 identical over 13 bases. CDR1 is KGHSH, CDR2 LQKENI, per germline. The CDR3 spans 16 residues. Losses at the gene ends were 0 bases for V and 10 bases for J; bases not matched to a gene: 6. CDR3 DNA: TGTGCCAGCTCACCACCAGGGACTAGCGGGGTCAACGAGCAGTTCTTC. Its protein product is CASSPPGTSGVNEQFF. Full variable domain (outside the CDR3, taken from reference TRBV18 and TRBJ2-1): NAGVMQNPRHLVRRRGQEARLRCSPMKGHSHVYWYRQLPEEGLKFMVYLQKENIIDESGMPKERFSAEFPKEGPSILRIQQVVRGDSAAYFCASSPPGTSGVNEQFFGPGTRLTVL.

This sequence joins TRBV7-2 and TRBJ2-3, with a possible D match to TRBD2 (6 bases). Trimming took off 5 bases at V and 0 bases at J, with 21 bases between the two ends. Looked up from germline, CDR1 is SGHTA and CDR2 is FQGNSA. The CDR3 contains 18 residues. DNA of the CDR3: TGTGCCAGCAGCAAGCCGGGACTGGGAGATAAGAGCACAGATACGCAGTATTTT. This codes for CASSKPGLGDKSTDTQYF.

The rearrangement links TRBV7-2 to TRBJ2-3, with 9 bases lining up with TRBD2. The length of the CDR3 is 15 residues. From germline, CDR1 is SGHTA and CDR2 FQGNSA. V lost 5 bases and J lost 5; bases outside the gene matches: 8. The CDR3 here is CASSQLAGQLDTQYF. The CDR3 region has the DNA TGTGCCAGCAGCCAGCTAGCGGGGCAGTTAGATACGCAGTATTTT.

This clonotype was observed a single time. Just one base apart from a much larger clone, this may be a read error. This chain connects TRBV7-2 to TRBJ2-7; TRBD2 might be the D (6 bases). Germline lookup yields CDR1 SGHTA and CDR2 FQGNSA. Trimming took off 4 bases at V and 3 bases at J, with 7 bases between the two ends. The CDR3 runs 12 residues. The CDR3 here is CASSSEGYEQYF. The CDR3, as DNA: TGTGCCAGCAGCTCGGAGGGCTACGAGCAGTACTTC.

This clonotype was counted many times. The genes are TRBV10-3 and TRBJ2-1, with 8 nucleotides matching TRBD2. V was pared by 4 bases and J by 3 bases, with 5 bases of the junction left unmatched. The CDR3 extends over 15 amino acids. Looked up from germline, CDR1 is ENHRY and CDR2 is SYGVKD. Here the CDR3 reads CAISVTSGDYNEQFF. CDR3 DNA: TGTGCCATCAGTGTAACTAGCGGCGACTACAATGAGCAGTTCTTC.

This clonotype has a handful of counts. The V call is TRBV19, the J call TRBJ1-1, with D perhaps matching TRBD1 (6 bases). The CDR3 has 14 amino acids. Trimming shortened V by 8 bases and J by 0 bases, and 13 bases separated the two germline ends. In germline, CDR1 is LNHDA, CDR2 SQIVND (reference sequence). CDR3 DNA: TGTGCCAGTCGTGGACAGCAACTGAACACTGAAGCTTTCTTT. As protein: CASRGQQLNTEAFF.

This clonotype was picked up many times. This rearrangement joins TRBV10-2 to TRBJ2-7, with a tentative D call TRBD1 (6 bases). The V gene's germline CDR1 is WSHSY and CDR2 SAAADI. V was cut by 7 bases and J by 5 bases, with 21 bases left in between. This CDR3 comprises 15 residues. CDR3 in amino acids: CASTIDRSSANEQYF. For the CDR3, the DNA is TGCGCCAGCACAATAGACAGGAGTTCGGCGAACGAGCAGTACTTC.

A few counts support this clonotype. The chain is built from TRBV4-1 and TRBJ2-4; D might be TRBD2 (5 bases). V lost 0 bases, J lost 0 bases, and 12 bases lay in between. This CDR3 has 17 amino acids. Germline V lookup: CDR1 MGHRA, CDR2 YSYEKL. The CDR3 loop reads CASSQDEAVLAKNIQYF. CDR3 sequence (DNA): TGCGCCAGCAGCCAAGATGAAGCGGTATTAGCCAAAAACATTCAGTACTTC.

A single count supports this clonotype. The chain carries TRBV5-1 and TRBJ2-1; TRBD2 aligns across 13 bases. V lost 0 bases to trimming and J lost 7 bases; unmatched junction nucleotides: 4. Germline V lookup: CDR1 SGHRS, CDR2 YFSETQ. This CDR3 has 16 residues. CDR3 amino acids: CASSLVGTSGVNEQFF. For the CDR3, the DNA is TGCGCCAGCAGCTTGGTGGGGACTAGCGGGGTAAATGAGCAGTTCTTC.

The rearrangement uses TRBV3-1 and TRBJ2-1; 14 bases are shared with TRBD2. Unmatched junction bases numbered 8, after V lost 4 bases and J lost 9 bases. Per the germline V gene, CDR1 is LGHDT and CDR2 is YNNKEL (reference sequence). The CDR3 runs to 16 residues. The DNA of the CDR3 is TGTGCCAGCAGCCGGAGACTAGCGGGGGGGCCAAGTGAGCAGTTCTTC. Protein sequence: CASSRRLAGGPSEQFF.

The rearrangement joins TRBV7-2 to TRBJ2-7; D is undetermined. V was cut by 5 bases and J by 2 bases, with 13 bases left in between. CDR1 SGHTA and CDR2 FQGNSA come from the germline V gene. There are 14 residues in the CDR3. As DNA, the CDR3 is TGTGCCAGCAGCACCCGGACCCACCCCTACGAGCAGTACTTC. Translated, it gives CASSTRTHPYEQYF.

This clonotype was observed at least ten times. The chain links TRBV7-9 to TRBJ1-4; 7 bases line up with TRBD1. Per the germline V gene, CDR1 is SEHNR and CDR2 is FQNEAQ (reference sequence). The V gene end was trimmed by 7 bases and the J gene end by 8 bases; junction bases not matched to a gene: 10. CDR3 size: 14 residues. The CDR3 region has the DNA TGTGCCAGCACCGGCGGGCAGGGGGACGAAAAACTGTTTTTT. Translated, it gives CASTGGQGDEKLFF.

This clonotype was recorded many times. The chain carries TRBV4-1 and TRBJ2-7, with D possibly TRBD1 on 5 matching bases. Trimming left V 6 bases short and J 3 bases short, with 18 bases between. CDR3 length: 15 amino acids. Germline V CDR1 and CDR2: MGHRA, YSYEKL. CDR3 nucleotides: TGCGCCAGCAGAACGATCCAGACAGAGTTCTACGAGCAGTACTTC. It encodes CASRTIQTEFYEQYF.

About this clonotype: An end of the junction differs from the germline gene, which may be a read error. The chain uses TRBV29-1 and TRBJ2-3, with 8 bases aligning to TRBD1. CDR1 is SQVTM and CDR2 is ANQGSEA in the germline V gene. The CDR3 is 14 residues long. CDR3 sequence (DNA): TGCAGGGTTGAAGCGACAGGGGGCACAGATACGCAGTATTTT. This translates into CRVEATGGTDTQYF.

This clonotype occurred a few times. The V call is TRBV11-2, the J call TRBJ2-5, with D maybe TRBD2 (6 bases). Trimming pared 3 bases from V and 2 bases from J, leaving 10 bases between. The CDR3 covers 14 residues. Germline V gene data show CDR1 as SGHAT and CDR2 as FQNNGV. CDR3 DNA: TGTGCCAGCAGCTTTGGAGGGTCTCAAGAGACCCAGTACTTC. Encoded protein: CASSFGGSQETQYF.

In its sample, this clonotype was seen many times. V gene TRBV9 combines with J gene TRBJ2-1; D remains ambiguous. The CDR3 extends over 15 amino acids. Germline V gene data show CDR1 as SGDLS and CDR2 as YYNGEE. Trimming stripped 0 bases from V and 0 bases from J, with 7 bases between. CDR3 coding DNA: TGTGCCAGCAGCGTAGTTCAGAGCTCCTACAATGAGCAGTTCTTC. It specifies CASSVVQSSYNEQFF.

This chain joins TRBV15 and TRBJ1-4; TRBD1 is a possible D gene (5 bases). The CDR3 consists of 15 residues. Germline V gene data show CDR1 as LNHNV and CDR2 as YYDKDF (reference sequence). V shed 2 bases and J shed 3 bases, with 10 bases lying between them. The CDR3, as DNA: TGTGCCACCAGCAGACCGGGACCAGCTAATGAAAAACTGTTTTTT. It encodes CATSRPGPANEKLFF.

This clonotype was recorded many times. This chain connects TRBV29-1 to TRBJ2-3, with D possibly being TRBD1 (5 bases). Germline V CDR1 and CDR2: SQVTM, ANQGSEA. V was clipped by 8 bases and J by 3 bases, with 15 bases between them. The CDR3 runs to 13 residues. CDR3 nucleotide sequence: TGCAGCACCACGGCAGGGTGGACAGATACGCAGTATTTT. It specifies CSTTAGWTDTQYF.

There are many counts of this clonotype. V and J are TRBV24-1 and TRBJ2-4, with a possible D match to TRBD2 (5 bases). The germline V gene has CDR1 KGHDR and CDR2 SFDVKD. V was trimmed by 7 bases and J by 4 bases, leaving 10 bases between them. The CDR3 consists of 13 residues. The CDR3 loop reads CATSEGPKNIQYF. CDR3 DNA sequence: TGTGCCACCAGCGAGGGCCCAAAAAACATTCAGTACTTC.

The CDR3 is CASSLVGQETQYF. CDR3 sequence (DNA): TGTGCCAGCAGCTTAGTTGGCCAAGAGACCCAGTACTTC. The chain carries TRBV7-2 and TRBJ2-5; D unresolved. The CDR3 spans 13 residues. Germline CDR1 is SGHTA and CDR2 is FQGNSA. V dropped 1 base and J dropped 1 base, with 4 bases sitting between them.

The sample holds many counts of this clonotype. The chain couples TRBV15 to TRBJ2-4; D is undetermined. The CDR3 covers 15 residues. V was clipped by 0 bases and J by 5 bases, with 11 bases between them. Germline-derived CDR1 and CDR2 are LNHNV and YYDKDF (reference sequence). The DNA of the CDR3 is TGTGCCACCAGCAGAGATTTAGGCAGAGAAAACATTCAGTACTTC. Translating gives CATSRDLGRENIQYF.

The rearrangement joins TRBV20-1 to TRBJ1-1, with 9 bases fitting TRBD1. V gave up 5 bases and J gave up 1 base; unmatched junction bases: 5. The CDR3 covers 14 residues. The V gene's germline CDR1 is DFQATT and CDR2 SNEGSKA (reference sequence). CDR3 DNA: TGCAGTGCTTCCAGGACAGGGGCGAACACTGAAGCTTTCTTT. Encoded protein: CSASRTGANTEAFF.

This clonotype turned up a few times. This rearrangement joins TRBV20-1 to TRBJ2-3; tentative D call: TRBD2 (7 bases). Germline CDR1 reads DFQATT; CDR2 reads SNEGSKA (reference sequence). Between the trimmed V and J ends, which lost 7 bases and 6 bases, there was a span of 20 bases. This CDR3 has 14 amino acids. The CDR3 DNA sequence: TGCAGTGTTGGGAGGGGGGGAGGATCGGATACGCAGTATTTT. Its protein product is CSVGRGGGSDTQYF.

This clonotype has a count of ten or more. The J gene is TRBJ1-4, the V gene TRBV29-1, with TRBD1 matching over 7 bases. In germline, CDR1 is SQVTM, CDR2 ANQGSEA. The CDR3 contains 13 residues. With V trimmed by 6 bases and J by 7 bases, 8 bases remained unmatched. The DNA for the CDR3 is TGCAGCGTAGTCGGGACAGTCGGTGAAAAACTGTTTTTT. Translated: CSVVGTVGEKLFF.

In its sample, this clonotype was seen many times. V is TRBV7-9 and J is TRBJ1-1, with D unclear. The germline V gene encodes CDR1 SEHNR and CDR2 FQNEAQ (reference sequence). This CDR3 region has 13 residues. V lost 4 bases and J 1 base, leaving 7 bases between the germline ends. Written as DNA, the CDR3 is TGTGCCAGCAGCTGGACGAGGAACACTGAAGCTTTCTTT. Its translation: CASSWTRNTEAFF. Looking up the rest from reference TRBV7-9 and TRBJ1-1 gives the full variable domain: DTGVSQNPRHKITKRGQNVTFRCDPISEHNRLYWYRQTLGQGPEFLTYFQNEAQLEKSRLLSDRFSAERPKGSFSTLEIQRTEQGDSAMYLCASSWTRNTEAFFGQGTRLTVV.

This clonotype was observed many times. The CDR3 is CASSLGPLGSGGPYEQYF. The CDR3 DNA reads TGTGCCAGCAGCTTAGGGCCCCTTGGTAGCGGGGGGCCCTACGAGCAGTACTTC. V usage is TRBV7-2 and J usage is TRBJ2-7; the match to TRBD2 covers 10 bases. The trim removed 1 base at V and 2 bases at J, leaving 11 bases unmatched. The CDR3 has 18 residues. CDR1 is SGHTA, CDR2 FQGNSA, per germline.

The rearrangement joins TRBV7-2 to TRBJ2-2, with D unresolved. CDR1 and CDR2 (germline): SGHTA, FQGNSA. V lost 5 bases to trimming and J lost 7 bases, with 11 bases between them. The CDR3 sequence is 13 residues long. CDR3 in amino acids: CASSPGRYGELFF. CDR3 DNA: TGTGCCAGCAGCCCCGGACGATACGGGGAGCTGTTTTTT.

The gene calls are TRBV29-1 and TRBJ1-1; 7 positions match TRBD1. The germline V gene has CDR1 SQVTM and CDR2 ANQGSEA. The J segment lost 7 bases and the V segment lost 4 bases, leaving 9 bases of the junction unmatched. The CDR3 runs to 13 residues. CDR3 region: CSVGQGFNYEAFF. The CDR3 DNA is TGCAGCGTTGGACAGGGATTTAATTATGAAGCTTTCTTT.